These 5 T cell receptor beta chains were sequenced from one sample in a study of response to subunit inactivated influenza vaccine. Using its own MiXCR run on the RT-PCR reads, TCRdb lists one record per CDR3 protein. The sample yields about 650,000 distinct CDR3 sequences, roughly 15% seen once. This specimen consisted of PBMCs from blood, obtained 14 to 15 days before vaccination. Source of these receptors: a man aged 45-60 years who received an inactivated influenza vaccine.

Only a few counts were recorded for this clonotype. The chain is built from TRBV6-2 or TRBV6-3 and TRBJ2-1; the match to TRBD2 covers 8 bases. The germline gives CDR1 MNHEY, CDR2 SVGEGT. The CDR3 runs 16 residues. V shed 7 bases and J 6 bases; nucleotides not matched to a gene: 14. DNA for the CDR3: TGTGCCAGCACCCCCCGCCGGGCTAGCGGGCGCAATGAGCAGTTCTTC. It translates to CASTPRRASGRNEQFF.

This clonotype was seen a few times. CDR3 loop: CSGKEVNTEAFF. DNA of the CDR3: TGCAGCGGGAAGGAAGTGAACACTGAAGCTTTCTTT. The chain recombines TRBV29-1 with TRBJ1-1, with D hard to call. CDR1 and CDR2 from the germline V gene are SQVTM and ANQGSEA. This CDR3 is built from 12 residues. V was shortened by 7 bases and J by 0 bases, with 9 bases between the two germline ends.

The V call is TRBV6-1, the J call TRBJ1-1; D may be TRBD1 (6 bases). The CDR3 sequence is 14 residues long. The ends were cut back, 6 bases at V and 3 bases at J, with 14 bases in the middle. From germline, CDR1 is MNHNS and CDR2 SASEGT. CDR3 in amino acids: CASSQGSGDTEAFF. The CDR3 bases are TGTGCCAGCAGCCAGGGGTCGGGGGACACTGAAGCTTTCTTT.

The CDR3 bases are TGTGCCAGCTCACCCCTGGGACGGGGCCAAGAGACCCAGTACTTC. This gives the protein CASSPLGRGQETQYF. The chain joins TRBV18 to TRBJ2-5, with D tentatively TRBD1 or TRBD2 (5 bases each). The V end was cut by 3 bases, the J end by 1 base, with 12 bases between. The CDR3 covers 15 residues. The V gene's germline CDR1 is KGHSH and CDR2 LQKENI. Supplemented by reference TRBV18 and TRBJ2-5, the full variable domain reads NAGVMQNPRHLVRRRGQEARLRCSPMKGHSHVYWYRQLPEEGLKFMVYLQKENIIDESGMPKERFSAEFPKEGPSILRIQQVVRGDSAAYFCASSPLGRGQETQYFGPGTRLLVL.

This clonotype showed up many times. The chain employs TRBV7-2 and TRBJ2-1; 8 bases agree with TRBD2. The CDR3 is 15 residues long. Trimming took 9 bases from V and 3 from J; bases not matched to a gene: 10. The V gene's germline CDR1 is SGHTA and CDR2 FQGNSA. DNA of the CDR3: TGTGCCAGTCTTCCAGCGGGAGACCTCTACAATGAGCAGTTCTTC. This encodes CASLPAGDLYNEQFF. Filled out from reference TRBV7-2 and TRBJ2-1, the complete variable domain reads GAGVSQSPSNKVTEKGKDVELRCDPISGHTALYWYRQSLGQGLEFLIYFQGNSAPDKSGLPSDRFSAERTGGSVSTLTIQRTQQEDSAVYLCASLPAGDLYNEQFFGPGTRLTVL.